This entry lists 29 T cell receptor beta chains sequenced from one sample in a study of blood T cell repertoires in COVID-19. Clones were read by immunoSEQ multiplex PCR, and TCRdb kept only the in-frame ones, dropping some. The sample comprises about 130,000 clones, about 89% of which are singletons, and 9.5% to 12% rests with the top ten. Sequenced sample: peripheral blood. The receptor set was obtained from an older woman with COVID-19, enrolled during active disease.

The V call is TRBV28, the J call TRBJ1-1, with TRBD1 matching over 9 bases. CDR1 and CDR2 (germline): MDHEN, SYDVKM. The J segment lost 4 bases and the V segment lost 5 bases, leaving 5 bases of the junction unmatched. The CDR3 length is 14 residues. CDR3 in DNA: TGTGCCAGCAGTGTACAGGGGGCTAGCACTGAAGCTTTCTTT. It encodes CASSVQGASTEAFF. The variable domain in full, with the rest retrieved from reference TRBV28 and TRBJ1-1, is DVKVTQSSRYLVKRTGEKVFLECVQDMDHENMFWYRQDPGLGLRLIYFSYDVKMKEKGDIPEGYSVSREKKERFSLILESASTNQTSMYLCASSVQGASTEAFFGQGTRLTVV.

The chain couples TRBV14 to TRBJ1-3; 9 nucleotides agree with TRBD1. Losses at the gene ends were 4 bases for V and 7 bases for J; bases not matched to a gene: 8. Germline V lookup: CDR1 SGHDN, CDR2 FVKESK. The CDR3 loop spans 15 amino acids. This CDR3 reads CASSLSQGAGNTIYF. The CDR3 nucleotides are TGTGCCAGCAGCCTGTCACAGGGGGCCGGGAACACCATATATTTT.

This clone was recorded a few times. The V call is TRBV18, the J call TRBJ1-2; D not resolved. CDR1 is KGHSH, CDR2 LQKENI, per germline. Trimming took 1 base from V and 8 from J, leaving 20 bases between them. This CDR3 comprises 16 residues. In DNA form, the CDR3 reads TGTGCCAGCTCACCACAAAAGATAGTCCTTCTATGGGGCTACACCTTC. It is translated as CASSPQKIVLLWGYTF.

The chain joins TRBV30 to TRBJ1-2, with 8 bases fitting TRBD1. With V trimmed by 4 bases and J by 5 bases, 15 bases remained unmatched. This CDR3 region has 16 residues. Germline loops: CDR1 GTSNPN, CDR2 SVGIG (reference sequence). The CDR3 bases are TGTGCCTGGAAGGGGGACTTTGATGGGACAGGTTATGGCTACACCTTC. Its protein is CAWKGDFDGTGYGYTF.

The V and J genes are TRBV30 and TRBJ2-5; 7 positions agree with TRBD2. The CDR3 contains 15 residues. Losses at the gene ends were 0 bases for V and 4 bases for J; bases not matched to a gene: 8. The germline V gene has CDR1 GTSNPN and CDR2 SVGIG (reference sequence). The CDR3 DNA sequence: TGTGCCTGGAGTGTCCAGCGGGGATGGAGAGAGACCCAGTACTTC. Encoded protein: CAWSVQRGWRETQYF.

V gene TRBV5-6 combines with J gene TRBJ1-1, with D possibly matching TRBD1 (5 bases). V was shortened by 0 bases and J by 11 bases, with 14 bases between the two germline ends. Germline assignment: CDR1 SGHDT and CDR2 YYEEEE. This CDR3 has 13 residues. The chain's CDR3 is CASSLVTAGDAFF. CDR3 DNA sequence: TGTGCCAGCAGCTTGGTAACGGCGGGGGACGCTTTCTTT.

This clone came up a few times. The chain joins TRBV30 to TRBJ2-3; 13 bases match TRBD2. Germline CDR1 is GTSNPN and CDR2 is SVGIG (reference sequence). This CDR3 contains 16 residues. Trimming took 5 bases from V and 1 from J; bases not matched to a gene: 6. CDR3 region: CAWGPGTSGGTDTQYF. The DNA of the CDR3 is TGTGCCTGGGGACCCGGGACTAGCGGGGGCACAGATACGCAGTATTTT.

This sequence joins TRBV29-1 and TRBJ1-1; D is unresolved. The CDR3 is made up of 13 amino acids. Germline CDR1 and CDR2: SQVTM and ANQGSEA. Deletions cut 5 bases from V and 1 base from J, with 11 bases between. The CDR3 DNA follows: TGCAGCGTTTGGCCGGGGTCGAACACTGAAGCTTTCTTT. It is translated as CSVWPGSNTEAFF. Looking up the rest from reference TRBV29-1 and TRBJ1-1 gives the full variable domain: SAVISQKPSRDICQRGTSLTIQCQVDSQVTMMFWYRQQPGQSLTLIATANQGSEATYESGFVIDKFPISRPNLTFSTLTVSNMSPEDSSIYLCSVWPGSNTEAFFGQGTRLTVV.

The rearrangement joins TRBV5-1 to TRBJ1-4; 7 bases match TRBD1. Trimming removed 3 bases from V and 4 bases from J; junction bases left unmatched: 9. This CDR3 comprises 16 residues. CDR1 and CDR2 from the germline V gene are SGHRS and YFSETQ. CDR3 coding DNA: TGCGCCAGCAGCTCCGAGAGACAGGGCCATAATGAAAAACTGTTTTTT. It is translated as CASSSERQGHNEKLFF.

V gene TRBV5-1 combines with J gene TRBJ2-7, with D hard to call. Per germline, CDR1 SGHRS and CDR2 YFSETQ. Trimming removed 4 bases from V and 8 bases from J, with 10 bases in between. This CDR3 comprises 11 residues. The CDR3 loop is CASSTGSKQYF. Written as DNA, the CDR3 is TGCGCCAGCAGCACCGGTTCCAAGCAGTACTTC.

The chain joins TRBV7-2 to TRBJ2-7; D gene uncertain. Germline CDR1 and CDR2: SGHTA and FQGNSA. The V end was cut by 1 base, the J end by 3 bases, with 4 bases between. The CDR3 is 12 residues long. The CDR3 reads CASSLDLYEQYF. In nucleotides, the CDR3 is TGTGCCAGCAGCTTAGATCTCTACGAGCAGTACTTC.

The chain combines TRBV7-6 with TRBJ1-1; D remains ambiguous. CDR1 and CDR2 (germline): SGHVS, FNYEAQ. Trimming removed 5 bases from V and 2 bases from J, with 3 bases in between. This CDR3 spans 11 amino acids. CDR3 nucleotides: TGTGCCAGCAGCCTAAACACTGAAGCTTTCTTT. Residues: CASSLNTEAFF. Based on the CDR3 plus reference TRBV7-6 and TRBJ1-1, the full variable domain is GAGVSQSPRYKVTKRGQDVALRCDPISGHVSLYWYRQALGQGPEFLTYFNYEAQQDKSGLPNDRFSAERPEGSISTLTIQRTEQRDSAMYRCASSLNTEAFFGQGTRLTVV.

The chain combines TRBV19 with TRBJ2-1, with 8 bases that match TRBD2. Trimming took 9 bases from V and 4 from J; bases not matched to a gene: 11. Germline loops: CDR1 LNHDA, CDR2 SQIVND (reference sequence). This CDR3 region has 15 residues. CDR3 sequence: CASQPGTRGYNEQFF. The CDR3 DNA follows: TGTGCCAGCCAGCCCGGGACTAGAGGTTACAATGAGCAGTTCTTC.

This sequence joins TRBV18 and TRBJ1-1; D is possibly TRBD1 (6 bases). The length of the CDR3 is 14 residues. V dropped 3 bases and J dropped 1 base, with 9 bases sitting between them. Germline V gives CDR1 KGHSH, CDR2 LQKENI. The CDR3 DNA is TGTGCCAGCTCACCGGAACAGGGGAACACTGAAGCTTTCTTT. This sequence encodes CASSPEQGNTEAFF.

The chain uses TRBV3-1 (or the pseudogene TRBV3-2) and TRBJ1-5, with D unresolved. CDR3 size: 13 residues. The V end was cut by 1 base, the J end by 4 bases, with 5 bases between. Germline loops: CDR1 LGHDT, CDR2 YNNKEL (reference sequence). CDR3 loop: CASSQGRNQPQHF. CDR3 nucleotides: TGTGCCAGCAGCCAAGGTAGAAATCAGCCCCAGCATTTT.

The V call is TRBV5-4, the J call TRBJ2-2; 15 bases fit TRBD2. Germline V gene data show CDR1 as SGHNT and CDR2 as YYREEE (reference sequence). The CDR3 is made up of 18 amino acids. V dropped 4 bases and J dropped 3; count of bases not matched to a gene: 7. This CDR3 reads CASSPPGLAGGYTGELFF. In DNA form, the CDR3 reads TGTGCCAGCAGCCCCCCGGGACTAGCGGGGGGCTACACCGGGGAGCTGTTTTTT.

This chain connects TRBV3-1 (or the pseudogene TRBV3-2) to TRBJ1-6; the D is unclear. The CDR3 consists of 13 residues. Trimming removed 0 bases at V and 7 bases at J, with 4 bases between. Germline lookup yields CDR1 LGHDT and CDR2 YNNKEL (reference sequence). The CDR3 DNA reads TGTGCCAGCAGCCAAGATCTGAATTCACCCCTCCACTTT. Translation gives CASSQDLNSPLHF.

The gene calls are TRBV30 and TRBJ1-1, with D perhaps matching TRBD1 (5 bases). The germline CDR1 and CDR2 sequences are GTSNPN and SVGIG (reference sequence). CDR3 length: 12 amino acids. V gave up 7 bases and J gave up 1 base, with 10 bases separating them. The CDR3: CAYGRENTEAFF. CDR3 in DNA: TGTGCCTACGGCAGGGAGAACACTGAAGCTTTCTTT.

The rearrangement uses TRBV7-2 and TRBJ2-4; 11 nucleotides line up with TRBD2. CDR1 and CDR2 from the germline V gene are SGHTA and FQGNSA. The CDR3 has 13 residues. The J segment lost 15 bases and the V segment lost 3 bases, leaving 7 bases of the junction unmatched. The CDR3 reads CASSFASGGPGYF. CDR3 DNA: TGTGCCAGCAGCTTCGCTAGCGGGGGGCCTGGGTACTTC.

This clone was seen only a few times. J is TRBJ1-1 and V is TRBV11-1; possibly TRBD1 for D (5 bases). The V and J ends lost 0 bases and 4 bases respectively, with 9 bases between them. The CDR3 extends over 14 amino acids. Germline-derived CDR1 and CDR2 are SGHAT and FQDESV (reference sequence). The CDR3 loop is CASSLARGGTEAFF. The CDR3 DNA follows: TGTGCCAGCAGCTTAGCTCGGGGGGGCACTGAAGCTTTCTTT. The variable domain in full, completed from reference TRBV11-1 and TRBJ1-1, reads EAEVAQSPRYKITEKSQAVAFWCDPISGHATLYWYRQILGQGPELLVQFQDESVVDDSQLPKDRFSAERLKGVDSTLKIQPAELGDSAMYLCASSLARGGTEAFFGQGTRLTVV.

The genes are TRBV28 and TRBJ1-2, with D perhaps matching TRBD1 (6 bases). V lost 3 bases to trimming and J lost 8 bases, with 19 bases between them. The CDR3 sequence is 15 residues long. Germline CDR1 MDHEN, CDR2 SYDVKM. CDR3 region: CASSLGGTRGGGYTF. The CDR3 DNA reads as TGTGCCAGCAGTTTGGGCGGAACCAGGGGTGGCGGCTACACCTTC.

In nucleotides, the CDR3 is TGCGCCAGCAGTGACGACAGCCTAGCCAAAAACATTCAGTACTTC. It translates to CASSDDSLAKNIQYF. V gene TRBV10-2 combines with J gene TRBJ2-4; D is possibly TRBD1 (5 bases). The CDR3 sequence is 15 residues long. Germline loops: CDR1 WSHSY, CDR2 SAAADI. Between the trimmed V and J ends, which lost 3 bases and 0 bases, there was a span of 9 bases.

This clone appeared once. The CDR3 loop reads CACHRDSSGNTIYF. The CDR3 DNA reads as TGTGCTTGTCACCGGGACAGTTCTGGAAACACCATATATTTT. The chain employs TRBV6-5 and TRBJ1-3; 7 bases line up with TRBD1. Germline-derived CDR1 and CDR2 are MNHEY and SVGAGI. The CDR3 runs 14 residues.

The chain uses TRBV7-9 and TRBJ1-2; D is possibly TRBD1 (5 bases). Deletions cut 5 bases from V and 10 bases from J, with 23 bases between. This CDR3 has 15 amino acids. In germline, CDR1 is SEHNR, CDR2 FQNEAQ (reference sequence). The CDR3 reads CASSLSRGAPVDYTF. Here the CDR3 DNA reads TGTGCCAGCAGCCTTAGCCGTGGGGCCCCGGTGGACTACACCTTC.

The chain employs TRBV28 and TRBJ1-2, with TRBD1 matching 7 bases. This CDR3 is 12 amino acids long. Trimming took 6 bases from V and 8 from J; bases not matched to a gene: 6. Germline values: CDR1 MDHEN, CDR2 SYDVKM. CDR3 nucleotide sequence: TGTGCCAGCAGCCTGACAGGGATCGGCTACACCTTC. This sequence encodes CASSLTGIGYTF.

The chain couples TRBV5-1 to TRBJ2-3, with 10 bases fitting TRBD1. CDR1 and CDR2 from the germline V gene are SGHRS and YFSETQ. The trim removed 2 bases at V and 6 bases at J, leaving 6 bases unmatched. This CDR3 has 15 amino acids. DNA for the CDR3: TGCGCCAGCAGCTTTCGACAGGGGGCGTCGGATACGCAGTATTTT. Protein: CASSFRQGASDTQYF.

V and J are TRBV7-9 and TRBJ2-7, with 7 nucleotides matching TRBD1. Per germline, CDR1 SEHNR and CDR2 FQNEAQ (reference sequence). CDR3 length: 16 residues. Trimming took 5 bases from V and 1 from J; bases not matched to a gene: 11. CDR3 residues: CASSPDRAFLSYEQYF. For the CDR3, the DNA is TGTGCCAGCAGCCCAGACAGGGCTTTCCTATCCTACGAGCAGTACTTC.

The J gene is TRBJ2-7, the V gene TRBV2; D remains unclear. V shed 6 bases and J shed 2 bases, with 5 bases lying between them. The CDR3 covers 11 residues. CDR1 is SNHLY and CDR2 is FYNNEI in the germline V gene. The CDR3 is CASSSAYEQYF. CDR3 in DNA: TGTGCCAGCAGCTCTGCCTACGAGCAGTACTTC.

This clone was recorded once. V usage is TRBV28 and J usage is TRBJ1-5; D may be TRBD1 (6 bases). Trimming cost V 4 bases and J 0 bases, with 16 bases left between them. CDR3 length: 17 residues. CDR1 is MDHEN and CDR2 is SYDVKM in the germline V gene. The CDR3 coding sequence is TGTGCCAGCAGTTCCCCCCAGGGGCTTTATAGCAATCAGCCCCAGCATTTT. Its protein product is CASSSPQGLYSNQPQHF. Based on the CDR3 plus reference TRBV28 and TRBJ1-5, the full variable domain is DVKVTQSSRYLVKRTGEKVFLECVQDMDHENMFWYRQDPGLGLRLIYFSYDVKMKEKGDIPEGYSVSREKKERFSLILESASTNQTSMYLCASSSPQGLYSNQPQHFGDGTRLSIL.